The clone carrying this T cell receptor beta chain was counted between two and nine times. This entry belongs to a study of CD8+ T cells in alopecia areata. The CDR3 runs to 17 residues. The junction had 6 bases not matched to a gene; V was cut back by 0 bases and J by 2 bases. Isolated RNA was reverse transcribed into cDNA used as the sequencing template. Libraries were prepared by immunoSEQ multiplex PCR; TCRdb keeps only in-frame clonotypes and omits some of them. The sample includes 150,000 or so clones, around 86% of them seen just once. This specimen was CD8+ T cells sorted from blood, taken at week 0. The receptor was derived from a human donor with alopecia areata. The chain combines TRBV23-1 with TRBJ2-3, with 9 bases matching TRBD2. TRBV23-1 is placed among ORFs of uncertain function. The CDR3, as DNA: TGCGCCAGCAGTCAATCGACCAGCGGGGGGAACACAGATACGCAGTATTTT. Translated, it gives CASSQSTSGGNTDTQYF.